This T cell receptor (beta chain) originates from a study of CD8+ T cells in alopecia areata. For the study at large: Twice a day, 5 to 10 mg of oral tofacitinib was administered to treated patients.

Study results and limitations: Uncertainty remains about how baseline CD8+ expansion links to response, with one nonresponder.

Extracted RNA was reverse transcribed into cDNA, the sequencing template. Clones were sequenced by immunoSEQ multiplex PCR, and TCRdb holds only the in-frame ones, with some missing. The sample lists some 98,000 clones, 60% to 65% seen once, with around a sixth in the top ten. Germline CDR1 LNHDA, CDR2 SQIVND (reference sequence). The germline V and J ends were trimmed by 3 bases and 2 bases, with 7 bases remaining between them. The CDR3 has 13 amino acids. Of note for this clone: Its antigen is not known.

Regarding treatment: oral pan-JAK inhibitor, 5-10 mg twice daily. J is TRBJ1-1 and V is TRBV19; D is unresolved. This receptor was obtained from a human donor with alopecia areata. The sequenced sample was CD8+ T cells sorted from blood, obtained at week 4, from a patient treated with tofacitinib. The CDR3 DNA is TGTGCCAGTAGTATTCTCGGAAACACTGAAGCTTTCTTT. Translation: CASSILGNTEAFF.